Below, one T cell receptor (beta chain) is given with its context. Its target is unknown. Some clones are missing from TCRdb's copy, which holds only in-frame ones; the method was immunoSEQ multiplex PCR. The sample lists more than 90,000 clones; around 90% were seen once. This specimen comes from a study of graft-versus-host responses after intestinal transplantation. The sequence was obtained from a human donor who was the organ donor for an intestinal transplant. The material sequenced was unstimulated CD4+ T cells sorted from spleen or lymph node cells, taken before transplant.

CDR3 residues: CASSPAGGISTDTQYF. The DNA for the CDR3 is TGTGCCAGCAGCCCGGCGGGAGGGATCAGCACAGATACGCAGTATTTT. The J gene is TRBJ2-3, the V gene TRBV5-4, with 9 bases matching TRBD2. CDR3 size: 16 residues. Per germline, CDR1 SGHNT and CDR2 YYREEE (reference sequence). The J segment lost 0 bases and the V segment lost 4 bases, leaving 6 bases of the junction unmatched.